One sample yielded the 18 T cell receptor beta chains listed below, sequenced in a study of T cells in Graves' hyperthyroidism and ophthalmopathy. TCR beta CDR3 regions were amplified from RNA. The HTBI primer set drove a first-round RT-PCR of the TCR CDR3. TCRdb re-derived calls from the multiplex PCR reads in MiXCR, one entry per CDR3 protein. The data show 600,000 or so distinct CDR3 sequences, with about a sixth seen just once and less than 4.5% held by the top ten. The sequenced sample consisted of blood. The receptors originated from a woman aged 25 to 39 with Graves' hyperthyroidism.

In its sample, this clonotype was seen a few times. V gene TRBV30 combines with J gene TRBJ1-4; maybe TRBD1 (5 bases). CDR3 length: 14 residues. The V and J ends lost 4 bases and 6 bases respectively, with 15 bases between them. The germline gives CDR1 GTSNPN, CDR2 SVGIG (reference sequence). This chain's CDR3 is CAWKGVWRDEKLFF. The CDR3 region has the DNA TGTGCCTGGAAAGGGGTATGGAGGGATGAAAAACTGTTTTTT.

The chain combines TRBV14 with TRBJ1-2, with a weak D call TRBD1 (6 bases). CDR3 length: 15 residues. V lost 1 base, J lost 8 bases, and 17 bases lay in between. The germline gives CDR1 SGHDN, CDR2 FVKESK. CDR3 sequence: CASSQGTWGGIGYTF. In DNA, the CDR3 is TGTGCCAGCAGCCAAGGGACTTGGGGGGGCATCGGCTACACCTTC.

This clonotype was seen repeatedly, ten times or more. This chain joins TRBV12-3 or TRBV12-4 and TRBJ1-2; D not resolved. The CDR3 contains 12 residues. V lost 4 bases and J lost 8, with 11 bases in between. DNA for the CDR3: TGTGCCAGCAGTTCCAGGACGTCAGGCTACACCTTC. This gives the protein CASSSRTSGYTF.

Of note for this clonotype: This clone may be a read error of a much larger clone one base away. The CDR3 reads CASSPLSSTDTQYF. DNA of the CDR3: TGTGCCAGCAGTCCGCTATCTAGCACAGATACGCAGTATTTT. The chain has TRBV7-2 and TRBJ2-3; D remains ambiguous. Trimming removed 6 bases at V and 0 bases at J, with 10 bases between. The CDR3 has 14 residues. Germline V gives CDR1 SGHTA, CDR2 FQGNSA.

The chain couples TRBV5-6 to TRBJ2-3; D tentatively reads TRBD1 or TRBD2 (6 bases each). CDR1 is SGHDT and CDR2 is YYEEEE in the germline V gene. V lost 4 bases, J lost 4 bases, and 16 bases lay in between. The CDR3 contains 15 residues. CDR3: CASSPGALGPDTQYF. CDR3 nucleotides: TGTGCCAGCAGCCCGGGGGCGTTGGGCCCAGATACGCAGTATTTT.

Concerning this clonotype: A read error may be the cause here, since a much bigger clone is one base away. CDR3 protein: CSAGREGRSYEQYF. The CDR3 bases are TGCAGTGCAGGCCGGGAGGGGAGGAGCTACGAGCAGTACTTC. The chain links TRBV20-1 to TRBJ2-7, with 8 bases matching TRBD2. The V segment lost 6 bases and the J segment 3 bases; nucleotides outside the gene matches: 10. CDR3 size: 14 residues. Per the germline V gene, CDR1 is DFQATT and CDR2 is SNEGSKA (reference sequence).

This clonotype appeared a single time. The chain uses TRBV6-4 and TRBJ2-3, with D hard to call. V was trimmed by 6 bases and J by 14 bases, leaving 12 bases between them. Germline loops: CDR1 MRHNA, CDR2 SNTAGT. This CDR3 has 10 amino acids. This CDR3 is CASRAVEVYF. In DNA form, the CDR3 reads TGTGCCAGCAGGGCGGTCGAGGTGTATTTT.

The chain is built from TRBV19 and TRBJ2-3; TRBD1 matches at 7 bases. Trimming at V came to 10 bases and at J to 0 bases, leaving 10 bases not matched to a gene. The germline V gene has CDR1 LNHDA and CDR2 SQIVND (reference sequence). The CDR3 covers 15 residues. DNA of the CDR3: TGTGCCACTAAGCTGACAGGGATGAGCACAGATACGCAGTATTTT. Translating gives CATKLTGMSTDTQYF.

This clonotype showed up many times. Written as DNA, the CDR3 is TGTGCCAGCAGCGAACTCGGGAGGGGTGGCGAGCAGTACTTC. It is translated as CASSELGRGGEQYF. This chain links TRBV16 with TRBJ2-7; 8 positions match TRBD2. Looked up from germline, CDR1 is KGHSY and CDR2 is FQNENV. The junction had 9 bases not matched to a gene; V was cut back by 5 bases and J by 6 bases. CDR3 length equals 14 residues.

This clonotype was recorded at least ten times. The chain joins TRBV28 to TRBJ2-1; no firm D call. Between the trimmed V and J ends, which lost 3 bases and 4 bases, there was a span of 7 bases. The CDR3 spans 13 residues. The germline V gene has CDR1 MDHEN and CDR2 SYDVKM. The CDR3 coding sequence is TGTGCCAGCAGTTTTGGGAAATACAATGAGCAGTTCTTC. Amino acid sequence: CASSFGKYNEQFF.

A few counts support this clonotype. J is TRBJ2-2 and V is TRBV18; perhaps TRBD1 as D (5 bases). Germline CDR1 KGHSH, CDR2 LQKENI. The V gene lost 0 bases and the J gene lost 6 bases, with 8 bases spanning the gap. The CDR3 contains 14 residues. This CDR3 is CASSPPLGPGELFF. CDR3 DNA sequence: TGTGCCAGCTCACCACCGTTGGGGCCCGGGGAGCTGTTTTTT.

This clonotype showed up many times. V gene TRBV6-6 combines with J gene TRBJ2-3; D is ambiguous. CDR1 is MNHNY, CDR2 SVGAGI, per germline (reference sequence). V lost 2 bases and J lost 2, with 14 bases in between. The CDR3 runs 16 residues. CDR3 residues: CASSYRVWIVTDTQYF. The DNA of the CDR3 is TGTGCCAGCAGTTACAGGGTGTGGATAGTCACAGATACGCAGTATTTT.

This clonotype was counted a few times. The chain uses TRBV5-1 and TRBJ2-7; 8 nucleotides align to TRBD2. After removal of 4 bases from V and 3 bases from J, the junction contained 9 bases not matched to a gene. The CDR3 contains 15 residues. CDR1 and CDR2 from the germline V gene are SGHRS and YFSETQ. CDR3 nucleotide sequence: TGCGCCAGCAGCCCCGACGCGGGGGGCTTCTACGAGCAGTACTTC. As protein: CASSPDAGGFYEQYF.

There are many counts of this clonotype. The chain joins TRBV5-6 to TRBJ1-2, with D perhaps TRBD1 (5 bases). The CDR3 has 14 amino acids. The V gene lost 2 bases and the J gene lost 4 bases, with 12 bases spanning the gap. Germline V gene data show CDR1 as SGHDT and CDR2 as YYEEEE. Written as DNA, the CDR3 is TGTGCCAGCAGCTTAGGAGTCGGGGGCTATGGCTACACCTTC. It codes for CASSLGVGGYGYTF. Using reference TRBV5-6 and TRBJ1-2 for the parts outside the CDR3, the full variable domain is DAGVTQSPTHLIKTRGQQVTLRCSPKSGHDTVSWYQQALGQGPQFIFQYYEEEERQRGNFPDRFSGHQFPNYSSELNVNALLLGDSALYLCASSLGVGGYGYTFGSGTRLTVV.

This clonotype was counted at least ten times. The rearrangement joins TRBV28 to TRBJ1-5; D is possibly TRBD1 (6 bases). The V end was cut by 7 bases, the J end by 1 base, with 14 bases between. Germline lookup yields CDR1 MDHEN and CDR2 SYDVKM. The CDR3 has 15 amino acids. DNA for the CDR3: TGTGCCAGCACCCCACCCGGGGGCAGCAATCAGCCCCAGCATTTT. Residues: CASTPPGGSNQPQHF.

This clonotype came up many times. This chain links TRBV12-3 or TRBV12-4 with TRBJ1-2; 9 bases fit TRBD1. V gave up 6 bases and J gave up 8 bases; unmatched junction bases: 7. The CDR3 is 13 residues long. CDR3 protein: CASSRRTGDGYTF. DNA for the CDR3: TGTGCCAGCAGCCGCAGGACAGGGGACGGCTACACCTTC.

This clonotype has only a few counts. V is TRBV9 and J is TRBJ2-2; D perhaps matches TRBD1 (6 bases). CDR1 is SGDLS, CDR2 YYNGEE, per germline. The CDR3 covers 14 residues. V gave up 0 bases and J gave up 7 bases, with 10 bases separating them. This chain's CDR3 is CASSVEQGVGELFF. The CDR3 DNA sequence: TGTGCCAGCAGCGTAGAACAGGGAGTCGGGGAGCTGTTTTTT.

This clonotype was observed at least ten times. The rearrangement joins TRBV7-2 to TRBJ2-3; 12 nucleotides agree with TRBD2. Germline CDR1 and CDR2: SGHTA and FQGNSA. V lost 10 bases and J lost 1; bases outside the gene matches: 6. This CDR3 region has 15 residues. The CDR3 nucleotides are TGTGCCACCGCACTAGCGGGAGGAGGCACAGATACGCAGTATTTT. Amino acids: CATALAGGGTDTQYF.